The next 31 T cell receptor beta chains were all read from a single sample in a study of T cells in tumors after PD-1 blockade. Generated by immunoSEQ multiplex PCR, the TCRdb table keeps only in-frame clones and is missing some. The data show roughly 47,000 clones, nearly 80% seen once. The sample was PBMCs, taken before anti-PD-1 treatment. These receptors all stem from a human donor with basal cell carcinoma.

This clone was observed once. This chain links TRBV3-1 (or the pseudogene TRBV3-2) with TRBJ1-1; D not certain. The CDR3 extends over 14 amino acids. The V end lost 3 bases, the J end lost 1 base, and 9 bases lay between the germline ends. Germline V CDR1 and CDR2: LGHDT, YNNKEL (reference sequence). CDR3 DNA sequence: TGTGCCAGCAGCCACGATACGAGGAACACTGAAGCTTTCTTT. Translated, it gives CASSHDTRNTEAFF.

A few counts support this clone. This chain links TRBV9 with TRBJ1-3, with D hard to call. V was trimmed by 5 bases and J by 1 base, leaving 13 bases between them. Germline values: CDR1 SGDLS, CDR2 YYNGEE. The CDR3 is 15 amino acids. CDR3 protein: CASSETTGSGNTIYF. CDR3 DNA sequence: TGTGCCAGCAGTGAAACAACGGGGTCTGGAAACACCATATATTTT.

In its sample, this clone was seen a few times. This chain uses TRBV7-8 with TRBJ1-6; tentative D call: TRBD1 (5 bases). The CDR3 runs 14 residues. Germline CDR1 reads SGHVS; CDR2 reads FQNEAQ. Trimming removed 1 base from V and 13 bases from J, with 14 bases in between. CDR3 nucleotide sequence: TGTGCCAGCAGCTTAGAGGGACTCGCCTTGCCCCTCCACTTT. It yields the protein CASSLEGLALPLHF.

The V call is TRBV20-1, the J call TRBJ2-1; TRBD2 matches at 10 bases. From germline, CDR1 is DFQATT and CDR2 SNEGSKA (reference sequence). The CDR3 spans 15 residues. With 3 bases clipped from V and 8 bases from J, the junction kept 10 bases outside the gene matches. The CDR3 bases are TGCAGTGCTAGTAATCCTAGCGGGAGTAGGCATGAGCAGTTCTTC. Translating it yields CSASNPSGSRHEQFF.

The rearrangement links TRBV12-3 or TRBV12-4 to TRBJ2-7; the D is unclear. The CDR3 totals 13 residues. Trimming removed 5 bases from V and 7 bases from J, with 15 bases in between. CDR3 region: CASSPYLAWEQYF. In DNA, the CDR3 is TGTGCCAGCAGTCCCTACTTAGCTTGGGAGCAGTACTTC.

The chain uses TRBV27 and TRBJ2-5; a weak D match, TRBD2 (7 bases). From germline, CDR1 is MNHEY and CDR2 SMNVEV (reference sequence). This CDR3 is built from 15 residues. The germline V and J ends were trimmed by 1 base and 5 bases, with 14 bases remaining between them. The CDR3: CASSLWGGPRETQYF. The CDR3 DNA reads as TGTGCCAGCAGTTTATGGGGGGGCCCTCGGGAGACCCAGTACTTC.

CDR3 in amino acids: CASSFLGGHEQYF. CDR3 coding DNA: TGTGCCAGCAGTTTCCTAGGGGGGCACGAGCAGTACTTC. The chain carries TRBV6-5 and TRBJ2-7; D possibly uses TRBD1 or TRBD2 (6 bases each). The V end lost 4 bases, the J end lost 5 bases, and 12 bases lay between the germline ends. Germline V gene data show CDR1 as MNHEY and CDR2 as SVGAGI. The CDR3 loop spans 13 amino acids.

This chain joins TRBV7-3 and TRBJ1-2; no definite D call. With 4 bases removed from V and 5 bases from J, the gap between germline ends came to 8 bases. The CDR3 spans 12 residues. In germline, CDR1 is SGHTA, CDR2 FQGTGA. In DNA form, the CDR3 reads TGTGCCAGCAGCTCGGACGGTTATGGCTACACCTTC. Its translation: CASSSDGYGYTF.

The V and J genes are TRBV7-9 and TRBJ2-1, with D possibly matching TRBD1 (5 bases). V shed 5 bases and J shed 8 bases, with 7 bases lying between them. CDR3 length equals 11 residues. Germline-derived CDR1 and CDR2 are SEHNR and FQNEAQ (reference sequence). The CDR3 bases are TGTGCCAGCAGCATGACAGATGAGCAGTTCTTC. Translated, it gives CASSMTDEQFF.

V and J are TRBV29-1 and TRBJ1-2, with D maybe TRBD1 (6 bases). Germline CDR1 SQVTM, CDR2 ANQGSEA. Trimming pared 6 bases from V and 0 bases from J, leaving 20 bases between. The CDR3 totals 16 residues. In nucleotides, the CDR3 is TGCAGCGTCCCCCGGTCACAGGGCGGGCCTAACTATGGCTACACCTTC. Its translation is CSVPRSQGGPNYGYTF.

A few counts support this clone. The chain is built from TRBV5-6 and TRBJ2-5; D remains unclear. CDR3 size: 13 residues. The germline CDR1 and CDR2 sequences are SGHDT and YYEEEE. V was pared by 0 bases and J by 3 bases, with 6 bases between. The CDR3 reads CASSLVTKETQYF. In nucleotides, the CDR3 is TGTGCCAGCAGCTTGGTTACAAAAGAGACCCAGTACTTC.

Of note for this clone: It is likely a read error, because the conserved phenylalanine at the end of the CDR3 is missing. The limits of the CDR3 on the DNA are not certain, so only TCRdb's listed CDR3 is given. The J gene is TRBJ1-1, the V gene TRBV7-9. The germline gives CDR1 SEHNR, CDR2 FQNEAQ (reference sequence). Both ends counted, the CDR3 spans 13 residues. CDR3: CASSLDLAGGLRE.

DNA of the CDR3: TGCGCCAGCAGCTTGGCCTCCAGGGTGGAAGAGACCCAGTACTTC. It is translated as CASSLASRVEETQYF. This chain uses TRBV5-1 with TRBJ2-5; weak D call: TRBD1 (5 bases). The germline V gene has CDR1 SGHRS and CDR2 YFSETQ. This CDR3 comprises 15 residues. Trimming took off 0 bases at V and 3 bases at J, with 12 bases between the two ends.

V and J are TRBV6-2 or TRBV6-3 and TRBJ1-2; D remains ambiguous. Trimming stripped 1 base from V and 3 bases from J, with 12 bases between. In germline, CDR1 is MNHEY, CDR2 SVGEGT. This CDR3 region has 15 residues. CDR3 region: CASSYFPRVDYGYTF. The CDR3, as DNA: TGTGCCAGCAGTTACTTTCCTCGGGTGGACTATGGCTACACCTTC.

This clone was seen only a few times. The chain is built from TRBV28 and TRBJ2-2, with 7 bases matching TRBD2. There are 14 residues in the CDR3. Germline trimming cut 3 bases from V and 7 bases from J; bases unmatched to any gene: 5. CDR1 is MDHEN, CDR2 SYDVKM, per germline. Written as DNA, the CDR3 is TGTGCCAGCAGTTTTACTAGCGCGAGCGGGGAGCTGTTTTTT. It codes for CASSFTSASGELFF.

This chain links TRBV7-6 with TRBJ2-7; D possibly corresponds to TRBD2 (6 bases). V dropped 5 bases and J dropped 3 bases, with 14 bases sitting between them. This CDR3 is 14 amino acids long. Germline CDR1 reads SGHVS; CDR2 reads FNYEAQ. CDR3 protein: CASSVGPGDYEQYF. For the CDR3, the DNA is TGTGCCAGCAGCGTAGGGCCGGGGGACTACGAGCAGTACTTC.

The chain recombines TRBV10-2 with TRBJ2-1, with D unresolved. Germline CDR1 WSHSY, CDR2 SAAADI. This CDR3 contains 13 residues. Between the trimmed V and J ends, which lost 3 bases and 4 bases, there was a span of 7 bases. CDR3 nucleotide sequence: TGCGCCAGCAGTGAAAACCCATACAATGAGCAGTTCTTC. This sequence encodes CASSENPYNEQFF.

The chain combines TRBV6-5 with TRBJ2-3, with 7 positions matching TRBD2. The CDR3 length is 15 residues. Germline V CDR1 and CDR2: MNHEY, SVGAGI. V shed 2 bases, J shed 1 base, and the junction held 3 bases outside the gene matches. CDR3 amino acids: CASSYEGGRTDTQYF. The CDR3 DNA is TGTGCCAGCAGTTACGAGGGAGGGCGCACAGATACGCAGTATTTT.

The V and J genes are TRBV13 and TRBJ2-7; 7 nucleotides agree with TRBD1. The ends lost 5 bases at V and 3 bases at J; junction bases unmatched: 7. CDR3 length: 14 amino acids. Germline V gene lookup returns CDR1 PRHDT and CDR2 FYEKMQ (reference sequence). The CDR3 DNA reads TGTGCCAGCAGCCAGGGACAGAGAATCTACGAGCAGTACTTC. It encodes CASSQGQRIYEQYF.

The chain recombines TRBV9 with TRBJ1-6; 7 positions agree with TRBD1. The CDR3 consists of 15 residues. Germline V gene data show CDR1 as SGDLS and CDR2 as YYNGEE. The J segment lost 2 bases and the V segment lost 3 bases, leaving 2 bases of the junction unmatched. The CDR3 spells CASSAGQPYNSPLHF. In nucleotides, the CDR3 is TGTGCCAGCAGCGCGGGACAGCCCTATAATTCACCCCTCCACTTT.

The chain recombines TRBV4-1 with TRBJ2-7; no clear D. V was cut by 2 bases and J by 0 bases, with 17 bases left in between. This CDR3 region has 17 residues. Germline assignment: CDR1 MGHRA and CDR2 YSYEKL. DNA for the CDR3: TGCGCCAGCAGCCAATCAGAGATTGACCGAAGCTCCTACGAGCAGTACTTC. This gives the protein CASSQSEIDRSSYEQYF.

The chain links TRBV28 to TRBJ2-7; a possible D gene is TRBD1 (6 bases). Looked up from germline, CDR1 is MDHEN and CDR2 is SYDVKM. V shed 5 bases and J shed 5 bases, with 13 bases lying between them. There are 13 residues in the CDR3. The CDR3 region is CASSPGPGDEQYF. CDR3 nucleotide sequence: TGTGCCAGCAGTCCAGGGCCAGGGGACGAGCAGTACTTC. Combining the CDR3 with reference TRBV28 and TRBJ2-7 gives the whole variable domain DVKVTQSSRYLVKRTGEKVFLECVQDMDHENMFWYRQDPGLGLRLIYFSYDVKMKEKGDIPEGYSVSREKKERFSLILESASTNQTSMYLCASSPGPGDEQYFGPGTRLTVT.

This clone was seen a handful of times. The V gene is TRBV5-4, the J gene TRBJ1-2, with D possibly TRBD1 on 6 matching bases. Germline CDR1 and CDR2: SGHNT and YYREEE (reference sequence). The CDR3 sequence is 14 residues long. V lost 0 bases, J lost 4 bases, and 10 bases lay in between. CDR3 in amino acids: CASSLVGASYGYTF. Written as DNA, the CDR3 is TGTGCCAGCAGCTTGGTGGGGGCCAGCTATGGCTACACCTTC.

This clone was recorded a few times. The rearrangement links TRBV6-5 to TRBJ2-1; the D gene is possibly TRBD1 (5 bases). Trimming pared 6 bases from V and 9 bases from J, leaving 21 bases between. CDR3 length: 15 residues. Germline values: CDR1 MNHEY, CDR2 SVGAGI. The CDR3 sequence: CASSLGRVGNGEQFF. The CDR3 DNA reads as TGTGCCAGCAGCCTAGGCAGGGTCGGTAACGGTGAGCAGTTCTTC.

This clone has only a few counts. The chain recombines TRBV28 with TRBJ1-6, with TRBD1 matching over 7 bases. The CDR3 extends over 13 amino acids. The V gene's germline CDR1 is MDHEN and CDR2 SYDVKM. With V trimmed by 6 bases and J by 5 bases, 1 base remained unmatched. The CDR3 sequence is CASRQGNNSPLHF. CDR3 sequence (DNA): TGTGCCAGCAGACAGGGGAATAATTCACCCCTCCACTTT.

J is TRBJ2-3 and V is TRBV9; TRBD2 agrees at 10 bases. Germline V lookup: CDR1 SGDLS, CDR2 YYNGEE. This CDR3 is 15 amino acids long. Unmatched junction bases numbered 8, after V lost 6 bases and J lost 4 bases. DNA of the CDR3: TGTGCCAGCACCTCTAGCGGGAGTTGGGCAGATACGCAGTATTTT. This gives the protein CASTSSGSWADTQYF.

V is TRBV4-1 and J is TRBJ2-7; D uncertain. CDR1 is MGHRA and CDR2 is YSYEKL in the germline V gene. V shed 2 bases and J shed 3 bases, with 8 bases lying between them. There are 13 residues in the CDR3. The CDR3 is CASSQFRGYEQYF. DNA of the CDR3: TGCGCCAGCAGCCAATTCCGCGGCTACGAGCAGTACTTC.

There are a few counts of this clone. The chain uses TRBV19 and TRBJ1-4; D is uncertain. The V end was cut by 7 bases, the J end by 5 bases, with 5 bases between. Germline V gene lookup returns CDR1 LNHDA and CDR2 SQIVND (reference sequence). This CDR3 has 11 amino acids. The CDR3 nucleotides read TGTGCCAGTACCCGCAATGAAAAACTGTTTTTT. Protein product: CASTRNEKLFF.

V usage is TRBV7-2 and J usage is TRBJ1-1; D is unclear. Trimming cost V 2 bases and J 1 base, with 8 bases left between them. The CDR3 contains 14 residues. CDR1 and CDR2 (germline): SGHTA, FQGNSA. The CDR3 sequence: CASSLRVGNTEAFF. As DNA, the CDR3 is TGTGCCAGCAGCTTAAGGGTGGGGAACACTGAAGCTTTCTTT.

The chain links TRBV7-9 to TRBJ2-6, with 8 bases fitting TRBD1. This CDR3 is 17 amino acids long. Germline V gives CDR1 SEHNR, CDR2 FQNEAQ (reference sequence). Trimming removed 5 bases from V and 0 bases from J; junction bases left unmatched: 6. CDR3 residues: CASSGRDRFSGANVLTF. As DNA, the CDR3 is TGTGCCAGCAGCGGCCGGGACAGGTTCTCTGGGGCCAACGTCCTGACTTTC.

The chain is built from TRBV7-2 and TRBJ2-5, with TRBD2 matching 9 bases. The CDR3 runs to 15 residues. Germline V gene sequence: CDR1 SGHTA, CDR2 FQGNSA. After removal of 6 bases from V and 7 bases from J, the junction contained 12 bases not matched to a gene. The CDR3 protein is CASRRGGTPQGTQYF. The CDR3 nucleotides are TGTGCCAGCAGGCGGGGGGGGACCCCCCAGGGGACCCAGTACTTC.